This T cell receptor (beta chain) derives from a study of T cells after yellow fever vaccination. Study-level results: Weaker, the secondary response had a peak occurring faster, on day 5 versus 15. A minor fraction of clonotypes spanned both CD4 and CD8 compartments.

Only a few counts were recorded for this clonotype. No antigen is known for it. It was through 5'RACE template switching that TCR cDNA was made, with a universal primer site and UMIs added. TCRdb reanalysed the 5' RACE reads using MiXCR and keeps one entry per CDR3 protein. The table lists around 320,000 distinct CDR3 sequences, around 10% of them singletons, with 3% to 4% in the top ten. Trimming took off 3 bases at V and 5 bases at J, with 12 bases between the two ends. The CDR3 is 14 residues long. The V gene's germline CDR1 is WSHSY and CDR2 SAAADI. This TCR was recovered from a young man who received the YFV17D yellow fever vaccine. The sequencing used CD4+ T cells sorted from PBMCs, collected 5 days after the yellow fever booster vaccination. The rearrangement links TRBV10-2 to TRBJ2-3; maybe TRBD1 (6 bases). DNA of the CDR3: TGCGCCAGCAGTGACAGGGGTGATGTAGATACGCAGTATTTT. This encodes CASSDRGDVDTQYF.